These 8 T cell receptor beta chains share one sample of origin, sequenced in a study of T cell responses to AZD1222 COVID-19 vaccine. Data came from immunoSEQ multiplex PCR; TCRdb stores just in-frame clones and leaves some out. This table has 65,000 to 85,000 clones, around nine tenths appearing once. The specimen was peripheral blood, collected on day 0 of AZD1222 vaccination. These receptors were taken from an adult in good health.

This clone has a handful of counts. The gene calls are TRBV9 and TRBJ2-7, with 8 bases aligning to TRBD2. V was clipped by 3 bases and J by 1 base; unmatched bases: 6. The CDR3 covers 15 residues. Germline CDR1 and CDR2: SGDLS and YYNGEE. The CDR3: CASSARAGASYEQYF. The CDR3 DNA sequence: TGTGCCAGCAGCGCGAGAGCGGGAGCGTCCTACGAGCAGTACTTC.

This chain connects TRBV5-1 to TRBJ1-2; 12 nucleotides align to TRBD1. Germline CDR1 SGHRS, CDR2 YFSETQ. The CDR3 is 16 amino acids. The ends lost 0 bases at V and 3 bases at J; junction bases unmatched: 3. CDR3 DNA: TGCGCCAGCAGCTTGGATGGGACAGGGGGCGACTATGGCTACACCTTC. Its translation is CASSLDGTGGDYGYTF.

This chain connects TRBV18 to TRBJ2-5; possibly TRBD1 for D (5 bases). Per the germline V gene, CDR1 is KGHSH and CDR2 is LQKENI. This CDR3 is 13 amino acids long. Trimming removed 4 bases from V and 5 bases from J, with 11 bases in between. This chain's CDR3 is CASSLTVGETQYF. CDR3 DNA sequence: TGTGCCAGCTCACTGACAGTAGGGGAGACCCAGTACTTC.

The chain couples TRBV27 to TRBJ2-5; TRBD1 matches at 10 bases. The ends lost 5 bases at V and 4 bases at J; junction bases unmatched: 7. CDR1 MNHEY and CDR2 SMNVEV come from the germline V gene (reference sequence). The CDR3 is made up of 15 amino acids. This CDR3 is CASSKRQGARETQYF. In DNA form, the CDR3 reads TGTGCCAGCAGTAAGCGACAGGGGGCACGAGAGACCCAGTACTTC.

The chain employs TRBV20-1 and TRBJ1-1; D not certain. The CDR3 length is 11 residues. V was trimmed by 3 bases and J by 5 bases, leaving 7 bases between them. The germline gives CDR1 DFQATT, CDR2 SNEGSKA (reference sequence). In DNA form, the CDR3 reads TGCAGTGCTAGGCCGAGGACTGAAGCTTTCTTT. It codes for CSARPRTEAFF.

A single count supports this clone. The chain carries TRBV9 and TRBJ1-1; a weak D match, TRBD1 (5 bases). CDR3 length: 16 amino acids. V was shortened by 3 bases and J by 8 bases, with 23 bases between the two germline ends. The germline CDR1 and CDR2 sequences are SGDLS and YYNGEE. CDR3 sequence reads: CASSATSGTQVREAFF. CDR3 DNA: TGTGCCAGCAGCGCAACTTCCGGGACCCAAGTTCGAGAAGCTTTCTTT.

This sequence joins TRBV30 and TRBJ1-2; TRBD1 matches 7 bases. Trimming at V came to 3 bases and at J to 4 bases, leaving 8 bases not matched to a gene. The CDR3 consists of 14 residues. Germline lookup yields CDR1 GTSNPN and CDR2 SVGIG (reference sequence). CDR3 sequence reads: CAWRQSGTAYGYTF. In nucleotides, the CDR3 is TGTGCCTGGAGGCAGTCCGGGACAGCCTATGGCTACACCTTC.

The rearrangement joins TRBV14 to TRBJ2-6, with D possibly being TRBD1 (7 bases). This CDR3 has 19 residues. With 4 bases removed from V and 0 bases from J, the gap between germline ends came to 19 bases. Germline V lookup: CDR1 SGHDN, CDR2 FVKESK. CDR3 DNA: TGTGCCAGCAGCCGAAACCAGGGGGGAGTTTACTCTGGGGCCAACGTCCTGACTTTC. This codes for CASSRNQGGVYSGANVLTF.